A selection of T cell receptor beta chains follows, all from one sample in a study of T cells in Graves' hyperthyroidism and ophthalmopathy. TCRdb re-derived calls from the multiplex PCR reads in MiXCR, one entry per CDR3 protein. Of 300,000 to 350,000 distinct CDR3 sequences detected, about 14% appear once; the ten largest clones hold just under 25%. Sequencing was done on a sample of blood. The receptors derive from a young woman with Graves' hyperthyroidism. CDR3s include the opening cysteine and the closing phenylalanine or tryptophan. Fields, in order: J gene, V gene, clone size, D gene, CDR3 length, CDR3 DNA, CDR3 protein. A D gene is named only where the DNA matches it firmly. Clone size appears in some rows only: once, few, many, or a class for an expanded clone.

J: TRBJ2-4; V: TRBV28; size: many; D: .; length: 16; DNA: TGTGCCAGCAATCCTCCTTCAGGCCTAGCCAAAAACATTCAGTACTTC; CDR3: CASNPPSGLAKNIQYF
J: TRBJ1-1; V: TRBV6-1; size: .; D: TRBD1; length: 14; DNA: TGTGCCAGCAGGGGACAGGGAGGGCAGGCTGAAGCTTTCTTT; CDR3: CASRGQGGQAEAFF
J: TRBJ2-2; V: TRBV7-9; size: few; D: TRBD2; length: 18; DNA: TGTGCCAGCAGCTTATTGATCACAGCGGGAGTTCGTACCGGGGAGCTGTTTTTT; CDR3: CASSLLITAGVRTGELFF
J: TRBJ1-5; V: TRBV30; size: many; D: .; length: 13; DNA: TGTGCCTGGAGTCCCGGGAATACTCAGCCCCAGCATTTT; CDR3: CAWSPGNTQPQHF
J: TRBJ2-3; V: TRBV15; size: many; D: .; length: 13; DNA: TGTGCCACCAGCAGAGATCTCGCAGATACGCAGTATTTT; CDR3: CATSRDLADTQYF
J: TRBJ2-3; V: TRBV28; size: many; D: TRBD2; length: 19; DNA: TGTGCCAGGGATACACCGGGACTAGCGGGAGGGCCCCCCACAGATACGCAGTATTTT; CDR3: CARDTPGLAGGPPTDTQYF
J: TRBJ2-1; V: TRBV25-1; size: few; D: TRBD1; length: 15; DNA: TGTGCCAGCAGTGACAGGGGGCGGTCTGTGAATGAGCAGTTCTTC; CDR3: CASSDRGRSVNEQFF
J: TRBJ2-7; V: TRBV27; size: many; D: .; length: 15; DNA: TGTGCCAGCAGAGCGGAGAGCCGGCCATTTTACGAGCAGTACTTC; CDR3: CASRAESRPFYEQYF
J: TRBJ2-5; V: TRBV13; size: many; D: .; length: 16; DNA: TGTGCCAGCAGCTTTTCGCGGGATTCCGGTCAAGAGACCCAGTACTTC; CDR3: CASSFSRDSGQETQYF
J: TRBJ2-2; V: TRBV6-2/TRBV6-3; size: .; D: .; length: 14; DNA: TGTGCCACCCGAAGGAAGGGAAGCCACGGGGAGCTGTTTTTT; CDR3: CATRRKGSHGELFF
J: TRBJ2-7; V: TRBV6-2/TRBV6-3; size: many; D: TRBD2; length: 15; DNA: TGTGCCAGCAGCCCTAGCGGGAGAGGCTCCTACGAGCAGTACTTC; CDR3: CASSPSGRGSYEQYF
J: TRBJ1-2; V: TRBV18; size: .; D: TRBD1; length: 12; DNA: TGTGCCAGCTCTGCTCAGGGGGATGGCTACACCTTC; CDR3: CASSAQGDGYTF
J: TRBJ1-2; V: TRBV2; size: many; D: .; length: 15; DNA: TGTGCCAGCAGTGAGTCCGACAGACTTAACTATGGCTACACCTTC; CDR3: CASSESDRLNYGYTF
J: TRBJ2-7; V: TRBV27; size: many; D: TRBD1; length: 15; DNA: TGTGCCAGCAGAACGAAGGGACAGGATCTCTACGAGCAGTACTTC; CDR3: CASRTKGQDLYEQYF
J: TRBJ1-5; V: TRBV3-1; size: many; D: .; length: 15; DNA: TGTGCCAGCAGCCACGGGGACCTTGGCAATCAGCCCCAGCATTTT; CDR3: CASSHGDLGNQPQHF
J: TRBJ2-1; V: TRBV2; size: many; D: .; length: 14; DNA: TGTGCCAGCAGTGTGGGACTCCTTCCGAATGAGCAGTTCTTC; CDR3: CASSVGLLPNEQFF
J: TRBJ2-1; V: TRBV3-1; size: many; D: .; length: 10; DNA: TGTGCCAGCGGGAACAATGAGCAGTTCTTC; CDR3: CASGNNEQFF
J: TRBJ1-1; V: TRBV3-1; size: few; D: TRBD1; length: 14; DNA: TGTGCCAGCAGCCCCCGGACAGGGTACACTGAAGCTTTCTTT; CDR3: CASSPRTGYTEAFF
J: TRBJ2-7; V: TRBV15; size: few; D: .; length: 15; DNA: TGTGCCACCAGCAGAGATCGGGTTCTGTCCTACGAGCAGTACTTC; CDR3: CATSRDRVLSYEQYF
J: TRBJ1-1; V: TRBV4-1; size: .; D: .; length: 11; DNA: TGCGCCAGCAGCCAAGCAAGTGAAGCTTTCTTT; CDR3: CASSQASEAFF
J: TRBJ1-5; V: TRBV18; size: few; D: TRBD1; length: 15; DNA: TGTGCCAGCTCAGTCCTAGACAGGGAGAATCAGCCCCAGCATTTT; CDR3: CASSVLDRENQPQHF
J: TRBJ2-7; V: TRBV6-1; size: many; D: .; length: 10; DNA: TGTGCCAGCAGCGACGAGTCGCAGTACTTC; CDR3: CASSDESQYF
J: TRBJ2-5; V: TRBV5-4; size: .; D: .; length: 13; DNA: TGTGCCAGCAGTAAGAGTGGACAAGAGACCCAGTACTTC; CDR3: CASSKSGQETQYF
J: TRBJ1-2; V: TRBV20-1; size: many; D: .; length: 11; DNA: TGCAGTGCTAGTGAGGGACGGGGCTACACCTTC; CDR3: CSASEGRGYTF
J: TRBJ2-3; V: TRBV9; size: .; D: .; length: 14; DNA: TGTGCCAGCAGCGCCCAGGAGATCACAGATACGCAGTATTTT; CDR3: CASSAQEITDTQYF
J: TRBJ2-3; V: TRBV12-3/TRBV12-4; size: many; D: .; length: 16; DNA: TGTGCCAGCAGTTCGTTGTTTGTAGCGAGCACAGATACGCAGTATTTT; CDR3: CASSSLFVASTDTQYF
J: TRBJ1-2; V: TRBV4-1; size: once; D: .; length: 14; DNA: TGCGCCAGCAGCCAAGGATTTCTATGGCGAGGCTACACCTTC; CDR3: CASSQGFLWRGYTF
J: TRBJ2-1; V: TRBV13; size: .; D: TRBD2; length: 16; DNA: TGTGCCAGCAGCTTGGGTACTAGCGGGAGGGCCCGTGAGCAGTTCTTC; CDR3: CASSLGTSGRAREQFF
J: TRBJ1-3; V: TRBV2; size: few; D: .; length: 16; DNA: TGTGCCAGCAGTGAAGCGCCGGGACTAGGGGGGCACACCATATATTTT; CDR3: CASSEAPGLGGHTIYF
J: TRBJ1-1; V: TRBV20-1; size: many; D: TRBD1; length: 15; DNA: TGCAGTGCTAGCCCAACAGGGGGCAGGGGAACTGAAGCTTTCTTT; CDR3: CSASPTGGRGTEAFF
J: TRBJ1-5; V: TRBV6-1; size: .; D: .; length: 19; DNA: TGTGCCAGCAGTGAATATCGGATGGAGGGAGGATATAGCGATCAGCCCCAGCATTTT; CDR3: CASSEYRMEGGYSDQPQHF
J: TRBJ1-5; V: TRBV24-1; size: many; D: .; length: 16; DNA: TGTGCCACCCGTGGCATATGTCCAGGGCCGAATCAGCCCCAGCATTTT; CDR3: CATRGICPGPNQPQHF
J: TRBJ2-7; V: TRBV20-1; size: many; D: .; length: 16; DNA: TGCAGTGCTAGACACAAAACCCGGGGTTTAATCTACGAGCAGTACTTC; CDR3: CSARHKTRGLIYEQYF
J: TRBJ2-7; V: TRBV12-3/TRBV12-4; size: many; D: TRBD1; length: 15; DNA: TGTGCCAGCACTCTGGCCGGGACAGGGGCTGACGAGCAGTACTTC; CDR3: CASTLAGTGADEQYF
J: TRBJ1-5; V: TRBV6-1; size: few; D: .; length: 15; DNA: TGTGCCAGCAGTCAATCGTTGATGGGCTCTCAGCCCCAGCATTTT; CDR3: CASSQSLMGSQPQHF
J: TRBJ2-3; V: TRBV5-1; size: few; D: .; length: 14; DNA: TGCGCCAGCAGCTTAAACGGACCGGGGGATACGCAGTATTTT; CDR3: CASSLNGPGDTQYF
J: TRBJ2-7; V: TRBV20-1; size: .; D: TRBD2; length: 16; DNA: TGCAGTGCTAGTTCGGGACTAGCGGGAGGGCTCTACGAGCAGTACTTC; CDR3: CSASSGLAGGLYEQYF
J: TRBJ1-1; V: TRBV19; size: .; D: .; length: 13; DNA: TGTGCCAGTAGTATAGTGGTTCTGGGGGAGGCTTTCTTT; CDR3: CASSIVVLGEAFF
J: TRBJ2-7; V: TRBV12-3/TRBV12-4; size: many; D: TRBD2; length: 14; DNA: TGTGCCAGCAGCTCCACCGGGACTAGGCTCGAGCAGTACTTC; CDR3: CASSSTGTRLEQYF
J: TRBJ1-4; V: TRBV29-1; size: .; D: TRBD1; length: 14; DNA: TGCAGCGTCGCAACCGGGACAGTAAATGAAAAACTGTTTTTT; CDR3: CSVATGTVNEKLFF
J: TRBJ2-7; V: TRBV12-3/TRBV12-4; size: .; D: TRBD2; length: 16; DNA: TGTGCCAGCAGTCCCCAGGGGCTAGCGGGAGGAGGCGAGCAGTACTTC; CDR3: CASSPQGLAGGGEQYF
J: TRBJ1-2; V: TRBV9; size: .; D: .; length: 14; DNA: TGTGCCAGCAGCACAAACCTGATTGACTATGGCTACACCTTC; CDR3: CASSTNLIDYGYTF
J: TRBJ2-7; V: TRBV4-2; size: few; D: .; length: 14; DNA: TGTGCCAGCAGCCAAAGTCTGACCTCCGGGGAGCAGTACTTC; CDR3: CASSQSLTSGEQYF
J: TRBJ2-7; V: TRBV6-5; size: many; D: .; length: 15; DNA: TGTGCCAGCAGTTACTCGGGTGGAGACGCTGAGGAGCAGTACTTC; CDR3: CASSYSGGDAEEQYF
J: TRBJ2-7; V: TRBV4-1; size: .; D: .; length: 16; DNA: TGCGCCAGCAGCCAAGAAGGGACTGCCCTGGTTAACGAGCAGTACTTC; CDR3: CASSQEGTALVNEQYF
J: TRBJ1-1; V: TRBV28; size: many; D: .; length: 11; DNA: TGTGTAATTGGGGGGAAGAGAGAAGCTTTCTTT; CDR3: CVIGGKREAFF
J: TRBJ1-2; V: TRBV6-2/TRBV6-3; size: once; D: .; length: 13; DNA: TGTGCCAGCAGTGTGGGAGCTAACTATGGCTACACCTTC; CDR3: CASSVGANYGYTF
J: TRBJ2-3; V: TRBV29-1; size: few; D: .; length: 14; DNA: TGCAGCGTTCCTCGGGCCGGGCCCACAGATACGCAGTATTTT; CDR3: CSVPRAGPTDTQYF
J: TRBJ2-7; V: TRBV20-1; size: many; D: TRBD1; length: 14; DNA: TGCAGTGCTACCCGGGACAGAGCGTCTCACGAGCAGTACTTC; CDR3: CSATRDRASHEQYF
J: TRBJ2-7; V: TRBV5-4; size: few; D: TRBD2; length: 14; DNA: TGTGCCAGCAGGGCGTCAGCGGGAGCCTACGAGCAGTACTTC; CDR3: CASRASAGAYEQYF
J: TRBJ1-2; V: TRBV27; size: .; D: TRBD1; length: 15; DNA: TGTGCCAGCAGTACCCGCCGCGACAGGGGAGGTGGCTACACCTTC; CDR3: CASSTRRDRGGGYTF
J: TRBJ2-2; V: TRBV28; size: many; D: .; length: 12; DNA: TGTGCCAGCAGTTTTATATCCGGGGAGCTGTTTTTT; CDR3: CASSFISGELFF
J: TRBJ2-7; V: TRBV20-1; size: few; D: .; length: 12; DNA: TGCAGTGCTAGTAGGCTCACCTACGAGCAGTACTTC; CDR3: CSASRLTYEQYF
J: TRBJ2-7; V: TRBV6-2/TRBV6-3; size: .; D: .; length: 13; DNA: TGTGCCAGCAGTTACTCCCCAGGGACCGAGCAGTACTTC; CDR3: CASSYSPGTEQYF
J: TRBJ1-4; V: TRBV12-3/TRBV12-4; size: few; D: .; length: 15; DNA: TGTGCCAGCAGCTTCGGGGGAGGGGCTAATGAGAAACTGTTTTTT; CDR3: CASSFGGGANEKLFF
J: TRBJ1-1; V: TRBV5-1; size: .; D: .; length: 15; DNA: TGCGCCAGCAGCTCCGACTCCTCCGTGAACACTGAAGCTTTCTTT; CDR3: CASSSDSSVNTEAFF
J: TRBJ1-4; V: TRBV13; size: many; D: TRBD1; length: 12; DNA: TGTGCCATCAGGGGGAATAATGAAAAACTGTTTTTT; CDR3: CAIRGNNEKLFF